The clone carrying this T cell receptor (beta chain) was counted between two and nine times. Its antigen remains unknown. The CDR3 totals 18 residues. Unmatched junction bases numbered 18, after V lost 5 bases and J lost 7 bases. From germline, CDR1 is SGHTA and CDR2 FQGNSA. These data are taken from a study of vaccination and CD4 T cells after COVID-19. Study overall: Blood was drawn a median around 70 days post second dose, range 14 to 241.

Cultured CD4+ T cell DNA underwent sequencing with the Oncomine TCR Beta short-read assay. Someone extracted genomic DNA from cultured CD4+ T cells. TCRdb recomputed calls from the PCR reads with MiXCR, one row per CDR3 protein. The data show about 7,100 distinct CDR3 sequences, 37% seen once. Treatment reported: roughly 10-day PBMC culture with coronavirus spike peptide pools or control peptides (ViraFEST assay). Those CD4+ T cells from the unexposed donor predate the COVID-19 pandemic (2011-2018). Sequencing was carried out using CD4+ T cells from blood, cultured in vitro. The receptor was derived from a human donor in good health. This chain connects TRBV7-2 to TRBJ1-5; 9 nucleotides agree with TRBD1. CDR3 DNA: TGTGCCAGCAGCCCGCGGAAGAAGGGGACAGGGAGTGAACAGCCCCAGCATTTT. Encoded protein: CASSPRKKGTGSEQPQHF.